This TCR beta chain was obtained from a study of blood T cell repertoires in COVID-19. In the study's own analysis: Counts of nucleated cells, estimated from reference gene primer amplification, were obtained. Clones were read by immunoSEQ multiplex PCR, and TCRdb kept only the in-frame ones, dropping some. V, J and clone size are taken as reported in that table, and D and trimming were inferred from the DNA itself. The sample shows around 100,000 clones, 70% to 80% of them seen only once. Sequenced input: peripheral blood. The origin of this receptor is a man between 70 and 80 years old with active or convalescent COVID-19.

Written as DNA, the CDR3 is TGTGCCAGCAGTCCCAAAGCAGGGGTGACTGAAGCTTTCTTT. This gives the protein CASSPKAGVTEAFF. The chain links TRBV21-1 to TRBJ1-1; TRBD1 is the table's D call, not checked against the DNA. TRBV21-1 is tagged as a pseudogene. The length of the CDR3 is 14 residues.